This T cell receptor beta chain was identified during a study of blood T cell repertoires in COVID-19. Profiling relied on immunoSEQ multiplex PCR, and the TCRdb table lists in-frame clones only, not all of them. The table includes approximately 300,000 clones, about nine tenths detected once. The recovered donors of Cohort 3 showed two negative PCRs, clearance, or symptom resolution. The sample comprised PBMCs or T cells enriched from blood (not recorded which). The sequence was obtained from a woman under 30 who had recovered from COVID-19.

The CDR3 DNA reads as TGTGCCAGCAGCCCGAACAGGGATTCCTACGAGCAGTACTTC. This gives the protein CASSPNRDSYEQYF. The chain carries TRBV7-8 and TRBJ2-7; tentative D call: TRBD1 (6 bases). This CDR3 region has 14 residues. Trimming took off 5 bases at V and 1 base at J, with 12 bases between the two ends. The V gene's germline CDR1 is SGHVS and CDR2 FQNEAQ.